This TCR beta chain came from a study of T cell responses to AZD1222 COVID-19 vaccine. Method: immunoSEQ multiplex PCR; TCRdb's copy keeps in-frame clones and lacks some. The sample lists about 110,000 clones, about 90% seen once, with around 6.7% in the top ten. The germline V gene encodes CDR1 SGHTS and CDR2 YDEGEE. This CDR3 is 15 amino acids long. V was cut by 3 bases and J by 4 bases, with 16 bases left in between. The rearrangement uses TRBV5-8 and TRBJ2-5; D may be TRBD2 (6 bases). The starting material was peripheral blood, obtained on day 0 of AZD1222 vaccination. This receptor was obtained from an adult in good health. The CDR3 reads CASSSPLGRGETQYF. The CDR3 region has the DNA TGTGCCAGCAGCTCGCCTCTGGGGCGGGGAGAGACCCAGTACTTC.